The clone carrying this T cell receptor beta chain was detected only a few times. Its target is not known. This entry is derived from a study of T-cell reconstitution after alpha-beta-depleted transplantation in children. Study results and caveats: Some patients showed high day-60 TCRbeta diversity, which derived from surviving recipient T cells and thymic progenitors. The study reportedly traced alpha-beta T cells about two months after transplant to several hundred expanded graft clones. The main origin of T-cell counts and diversity one year after transplant was newly produced T cells.

V was cut by 3 bases and J by 2 bases, with 11 bases left in between. CDR1 is MGHDK, CDR2 SYGVNS, per germline. The CDR3 is 15 residues long. Unique molecular identifiers tagged the TCRbeta library. Each CDR3 protein gets one entry after TCRdb re-called the PCR reads with MiXCR. This repertoire shows fewer than 400,000 distinct CDR3 sequences, around 25% found once; its top ten account for about a tenth. The V gene is TRBV25-1, the J gene TRBJ1-5, with D perhaps matching TRBD1 (6 bases). The clonotype comes from a male patient younger than 18 who had a stem cell transplant for acute lymphoblastic leukemia, so the T cells may come from the graft donor. The specimen comprised PBMCs, mostly from graft donor cells, sampled 180 days after TCRalphabeta/CD19-depleted stem cell transplant. The chain's CDR3 is CASSEMGAGNQPQHF. The CDR3 DNA is TGTGCCAGCAGTGAGATGGGGGCTGGCAATCAGCCCCAGCATTTT.